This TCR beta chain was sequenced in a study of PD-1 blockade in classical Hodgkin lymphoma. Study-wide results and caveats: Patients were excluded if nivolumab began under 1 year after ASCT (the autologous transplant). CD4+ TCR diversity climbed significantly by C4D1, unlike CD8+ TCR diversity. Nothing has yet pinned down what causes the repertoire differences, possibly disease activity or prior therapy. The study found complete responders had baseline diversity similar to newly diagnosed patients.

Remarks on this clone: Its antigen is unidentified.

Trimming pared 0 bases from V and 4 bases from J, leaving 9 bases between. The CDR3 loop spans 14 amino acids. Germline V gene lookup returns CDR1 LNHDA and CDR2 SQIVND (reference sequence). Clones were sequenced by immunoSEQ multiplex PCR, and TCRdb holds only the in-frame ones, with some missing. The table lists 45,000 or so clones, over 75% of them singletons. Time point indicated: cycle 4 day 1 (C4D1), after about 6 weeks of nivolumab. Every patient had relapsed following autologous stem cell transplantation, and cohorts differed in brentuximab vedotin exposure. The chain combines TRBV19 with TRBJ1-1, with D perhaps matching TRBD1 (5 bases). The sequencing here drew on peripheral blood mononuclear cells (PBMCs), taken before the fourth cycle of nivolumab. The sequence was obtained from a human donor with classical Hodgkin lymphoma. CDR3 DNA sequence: TGTGCCAGTAGTATAGATTGGGGGGGCACTGAAGCTTTCTTT. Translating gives CASSIDWGGTEAFF.